This record concerns one T cell receptor beta chain sequence. Its antigen is not known. Looked up from germline, CDR1 is DFQATT and CDR2 is SNEGSKA (reference sequence). Trimming cost V 0 bases and J 2 bases, with 10 bases left between them. The CDR3 consists of 14 residues. The sample is drawn from a study of T-cell reconstitution after alpha-beta-depleted transplantation in children. Study findings and constraints: The origin of high day-60 TCRbeta diversity in some patients lay in surviving recipient T cells and thymic progenitors. By one year post-transplant, T-cell counts and diversity largely arose from T cells that were newly produced. By about two months after transplant, alpha-beta T cells reportedly arose from several hundred graft clones that had expanded.

Unique molecular identifiers featured in how the TCRbeta library was prepared. A single record per CDR3 protein comes from TCRdb applying MiXCR to the PCR reads. The sample includes more than 300,000 distinct CDR3 sequences, around 15% of them seen just once. The gene calls are TRBV20-1 and TRBJ2-5; D call uncertain. The material sequenced was PBMCs, mostly from graft donor cells, taken 360 days after TCRalphabeta/CD19-depleted stem cell transplant. The sequence was collected from a male patient aged 2 to 10 who had a stem cell transplant for acute lymphoblastic leukemia, so the T cells may come from the graft donor. The CDR3 region has the DNA TGCAGTGCTAGAGAGGGTGGGGTGCAAGAGACCCAGTACTTC. Translation: CSAREGGVQETQYF.